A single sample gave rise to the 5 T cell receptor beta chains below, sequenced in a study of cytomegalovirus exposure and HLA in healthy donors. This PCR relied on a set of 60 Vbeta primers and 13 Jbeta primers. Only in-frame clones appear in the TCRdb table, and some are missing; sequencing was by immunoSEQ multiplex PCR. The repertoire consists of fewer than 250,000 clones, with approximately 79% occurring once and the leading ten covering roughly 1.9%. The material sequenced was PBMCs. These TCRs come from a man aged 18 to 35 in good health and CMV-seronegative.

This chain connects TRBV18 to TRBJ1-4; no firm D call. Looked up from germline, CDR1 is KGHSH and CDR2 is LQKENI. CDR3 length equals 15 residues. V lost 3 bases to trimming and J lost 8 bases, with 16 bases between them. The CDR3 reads CASSPLARHNEKLFF. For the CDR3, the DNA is TGTGCCAGCTCACCGCTTGCCAGACATAACGAAAAACTGTTTTTT.

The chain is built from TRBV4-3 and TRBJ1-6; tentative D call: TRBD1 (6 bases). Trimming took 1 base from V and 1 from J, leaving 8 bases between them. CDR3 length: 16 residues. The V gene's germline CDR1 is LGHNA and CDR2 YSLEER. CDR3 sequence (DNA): TGCGCCAGCAGCCAAGCAGGGGAATCCTATAATTCACCCCTCCACTTT. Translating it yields CASSQAGESYNSPLHF.

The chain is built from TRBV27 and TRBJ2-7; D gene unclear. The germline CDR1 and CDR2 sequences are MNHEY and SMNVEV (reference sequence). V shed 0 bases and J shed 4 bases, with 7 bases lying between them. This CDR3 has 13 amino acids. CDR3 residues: CASSLSTRYEQYF. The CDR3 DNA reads TGTGCCAGCAGTTTATCCACCCGGTACGAGCAGTACTTC.

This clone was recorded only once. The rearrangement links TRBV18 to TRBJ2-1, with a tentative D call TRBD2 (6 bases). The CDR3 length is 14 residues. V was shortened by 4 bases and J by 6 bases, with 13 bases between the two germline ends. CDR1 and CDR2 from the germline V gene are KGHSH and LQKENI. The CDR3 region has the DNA TGTGCCAGCTCACTGGGCGGGGTAGCCAATGAGCAGTTCTTC. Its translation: CASSLGGVANEQFF.

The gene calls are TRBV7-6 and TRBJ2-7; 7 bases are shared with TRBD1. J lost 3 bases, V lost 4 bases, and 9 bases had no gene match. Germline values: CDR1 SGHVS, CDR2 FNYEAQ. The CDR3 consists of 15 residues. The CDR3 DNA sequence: TGTGCCAGCAGCTCCCCGACCAGGGGGATCTACGAGCAGTACTTC. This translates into CASSSPTRGIYEQYF.